This T cell receptor (beta chain) was sequenced for a study of spatial heterogeneity in lung cancer. Looking at the study overall: Consistent detection of more beta-chain than alpha-chain sequences was observed.

Only a few counts were recorded for this clonotype. Its antigen is not identified. Every cDNA TCR molecule received its own unique molecular identifier. TCRdb re-called the 5' RACE reads with MiXCR, one entry per CDR3 protein. Of some 87,000 distinct CDR3 sequences in the sample, roughly 9.5% were seen once. Regarding time point: sample taken at primary tumor resection. Whole RNA, isolated from tumor, nontumor lung or frozen PBMC, was sequenced without prior sorting. Samples were obtained from about 75 donors, all untreated early-stage non-small cell lung cancer patients. Looked up from germline, CDR1 is SGHVS and CDR2 is FQNEAQ. The CDR3 runs 16 residues. V gave up 4 bases and J gave up 2 bases; unmatched junction bases: 4. Study-level results: Ubiquitous expanded tumor TCRs were observed in blood more at resection than follow-up.

The material sequenced was PBMCs, taken at surgery. The rearrangement uses TRBV7-8 and TRBJ1-5, with 11 bases aligning to TRBD1. The sequence derives from a male donor with early-stage non-small cell lung cancer. This CDR3 reads CASSWTGGAGNQPQHF. CDR3 DNA: TGTGCCAGCAGCTGGACAGGGGGCGCGGGCAATCAGCCCCAGCATTTT.